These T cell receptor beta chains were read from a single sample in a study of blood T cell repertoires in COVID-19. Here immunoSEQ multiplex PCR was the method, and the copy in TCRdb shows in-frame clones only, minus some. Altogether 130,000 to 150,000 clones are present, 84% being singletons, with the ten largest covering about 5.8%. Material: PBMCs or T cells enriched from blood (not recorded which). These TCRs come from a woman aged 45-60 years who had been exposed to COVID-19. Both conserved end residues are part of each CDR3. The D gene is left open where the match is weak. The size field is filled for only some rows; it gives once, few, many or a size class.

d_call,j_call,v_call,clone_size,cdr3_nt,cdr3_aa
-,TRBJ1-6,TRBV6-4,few,TGTGCCAGCAGTGAATCAGGGTCTAATTCACCCCTCCACTTT,CASSESGSNSPLHF
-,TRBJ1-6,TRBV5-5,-,TGTGCCAGCATGGCCTCCTATAATTCACCCCTCCACTTT,CASMASYNSPLHF
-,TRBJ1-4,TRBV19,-,TGTGCCAGTAGTATTATGACGGGTGAAAAACTGTTTTTT,CASSIMTGEKLFF
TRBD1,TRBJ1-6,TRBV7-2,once,TGTGCCAGCAGCATTCGGACAGGGCTTAGGTCACCCCTCCACTTT,CASSIRTGLRSPLHF
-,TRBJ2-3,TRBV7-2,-,TGTGCCAGCAGCCAAAGCGGGCCCAACACAGATACGCAGTATTTT,CASSQSGPNTDTQYF
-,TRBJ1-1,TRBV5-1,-,TGCGCCAGCAGCTTGGGAGGGGGAAGGGCGAACACTGAAGCTTTCTTT,CASSLGGGRANTEAFF
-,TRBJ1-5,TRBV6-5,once,TGTGCCAGCAGCCTAGACCGGTCCGAGAACCAGCCCCAGCATTTT,CASSLDRSENQPQHF
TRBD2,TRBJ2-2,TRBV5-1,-,TGCGCCAGCAGCTTGGTACCTAGCGGGGCGAACACCGGGGAGCTGTTTTTT,CASSLVPSGANTGELFF
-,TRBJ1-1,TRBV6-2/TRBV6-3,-,TGTGCCAGCAGTGGACAGCTAAACTCGAACACTGAAGCTTTCTTT,CASSGQLNSNTEAFF
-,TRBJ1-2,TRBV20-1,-,TGCAGTGCGGCGGTTTATGGCTACACCTTC,CSAAVYGYTF
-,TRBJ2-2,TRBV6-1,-,TGTGCCAGCAGTGAACGACTCACCGAGCTGTTTTTT,CASSERLTELFF
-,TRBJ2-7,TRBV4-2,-,TGTGCCAGCGGAGAGGGCTACGAGCAGTACTTC,CASGEGYEQYF
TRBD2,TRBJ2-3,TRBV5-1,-,TGCGCCAGCAGCTTGTGGACTAGCGGAGGCACAGATACGCAGTATTTT,CASSLWTSGGTDTQYF
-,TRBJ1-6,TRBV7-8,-,TGTGCCAGCAGCTTAGCGAGTGCGGAGAATTCACCCCTCCACTTT,CASSLASAENSPLHF
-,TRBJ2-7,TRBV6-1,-,TGTGCCAGCAGTGAACAGGGACACAAGTACTTC,CASSEQGHKYF